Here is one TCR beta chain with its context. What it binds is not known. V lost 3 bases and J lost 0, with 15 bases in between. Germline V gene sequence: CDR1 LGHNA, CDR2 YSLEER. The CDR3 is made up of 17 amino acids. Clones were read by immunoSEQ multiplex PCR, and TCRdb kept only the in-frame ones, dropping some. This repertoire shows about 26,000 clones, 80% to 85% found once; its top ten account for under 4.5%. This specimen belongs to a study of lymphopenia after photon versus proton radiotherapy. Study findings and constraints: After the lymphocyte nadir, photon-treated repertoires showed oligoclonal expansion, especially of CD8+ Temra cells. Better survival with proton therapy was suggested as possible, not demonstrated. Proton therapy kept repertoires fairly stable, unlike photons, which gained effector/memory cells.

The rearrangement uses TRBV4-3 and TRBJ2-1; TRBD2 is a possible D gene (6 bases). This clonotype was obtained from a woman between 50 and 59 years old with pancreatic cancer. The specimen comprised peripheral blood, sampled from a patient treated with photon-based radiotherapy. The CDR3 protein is CASSQTRGPSSYNEQFF. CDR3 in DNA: TGCGCCAGCAGCCAGACTAGGGGCCCGAGCTCCTACAATGAGCAGTTCTTC.